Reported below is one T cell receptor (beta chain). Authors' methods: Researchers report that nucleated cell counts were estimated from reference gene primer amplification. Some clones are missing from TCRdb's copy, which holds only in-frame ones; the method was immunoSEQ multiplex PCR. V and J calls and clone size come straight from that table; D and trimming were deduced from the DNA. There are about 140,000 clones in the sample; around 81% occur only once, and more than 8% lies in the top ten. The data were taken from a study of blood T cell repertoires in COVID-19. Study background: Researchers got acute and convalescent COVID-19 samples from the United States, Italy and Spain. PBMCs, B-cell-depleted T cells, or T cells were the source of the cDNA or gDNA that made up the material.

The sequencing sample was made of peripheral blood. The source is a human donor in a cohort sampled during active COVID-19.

The CDR3 nucleotides read TGCGCCAGCAGCCAAGATTTGCGGGAGCTTTACGAGCAGTACTTC. Protein sequence: CASSQDLRELYEQYF. J is TRBJ2-7 and V is TRBV4-3; 7 bases match TRBD2. Germline CDR1 reads LGHNA; CDR2 reads YSLEER. Losses at the gene ends were 0 bases for V and 4 bases for J; bases not matched to a gene: 6. This CDR3 comprises 15 residues.